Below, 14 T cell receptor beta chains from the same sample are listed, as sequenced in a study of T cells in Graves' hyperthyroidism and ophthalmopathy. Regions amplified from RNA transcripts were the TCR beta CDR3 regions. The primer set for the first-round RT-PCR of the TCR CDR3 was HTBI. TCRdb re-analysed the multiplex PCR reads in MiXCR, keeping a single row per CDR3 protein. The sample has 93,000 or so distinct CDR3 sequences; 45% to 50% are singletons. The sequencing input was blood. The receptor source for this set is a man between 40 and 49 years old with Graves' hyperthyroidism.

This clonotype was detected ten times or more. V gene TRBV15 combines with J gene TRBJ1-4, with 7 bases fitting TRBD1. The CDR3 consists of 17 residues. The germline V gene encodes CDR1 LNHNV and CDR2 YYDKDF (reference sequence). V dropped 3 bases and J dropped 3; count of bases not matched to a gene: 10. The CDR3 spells CATSRERDSGANEKLFF. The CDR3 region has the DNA TGTGCCACCAGCAGGGAACGGGACAGCGGGGCTAATGAAAAACTGTTTTTT. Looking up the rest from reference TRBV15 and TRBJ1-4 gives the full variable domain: DAMVIQNPRYQVTQFGKPVTLSCSQTLNHNVMYWYQQKSSQAPKLLFHYYDKDFNNEADTPDNFQSRRPNTSFCFLDIRSPGLGDTAMYLCATSRERDSGANEKLFFGSGTQLSVL.

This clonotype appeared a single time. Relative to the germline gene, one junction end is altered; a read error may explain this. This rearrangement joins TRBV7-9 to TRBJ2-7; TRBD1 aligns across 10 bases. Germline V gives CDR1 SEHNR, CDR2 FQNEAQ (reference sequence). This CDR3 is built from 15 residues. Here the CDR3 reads CASSQATGGYYEQYF. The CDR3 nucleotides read TGCGCCAGCAGCCAGGCGACAGGGGGCTACTACGAGCAGTACTTC.

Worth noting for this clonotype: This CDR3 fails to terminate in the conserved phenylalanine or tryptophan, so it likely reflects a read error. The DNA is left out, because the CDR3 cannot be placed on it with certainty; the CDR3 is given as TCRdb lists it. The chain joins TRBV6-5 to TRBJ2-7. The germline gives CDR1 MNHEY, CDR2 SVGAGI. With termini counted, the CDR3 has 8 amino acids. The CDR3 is CASSYSNL.

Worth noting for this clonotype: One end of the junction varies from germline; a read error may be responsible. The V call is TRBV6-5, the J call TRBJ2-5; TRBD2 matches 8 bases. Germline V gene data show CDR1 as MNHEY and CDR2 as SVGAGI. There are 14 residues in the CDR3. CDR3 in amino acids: CASGYVPGGEAQYF. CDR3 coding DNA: TGTGCCAGCGGTTACGTTCCGGGGGGGGAGGCCCAGTACTTC.

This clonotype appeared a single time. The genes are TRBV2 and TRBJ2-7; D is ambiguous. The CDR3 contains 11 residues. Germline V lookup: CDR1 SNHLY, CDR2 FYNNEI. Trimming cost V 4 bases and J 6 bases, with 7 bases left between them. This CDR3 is CASSVDVEQYV. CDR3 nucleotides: TGTGCCAGCAGTGTCGATGTCGAGCAGTACGTC.

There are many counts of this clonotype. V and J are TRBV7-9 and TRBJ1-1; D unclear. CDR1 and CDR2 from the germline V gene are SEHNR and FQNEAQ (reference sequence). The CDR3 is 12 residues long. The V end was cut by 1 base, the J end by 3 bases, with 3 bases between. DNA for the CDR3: TGTGCCAGCAGCTTAGACCACACTGAAGCTTTCTTT. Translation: CASSLDHTEAFF.

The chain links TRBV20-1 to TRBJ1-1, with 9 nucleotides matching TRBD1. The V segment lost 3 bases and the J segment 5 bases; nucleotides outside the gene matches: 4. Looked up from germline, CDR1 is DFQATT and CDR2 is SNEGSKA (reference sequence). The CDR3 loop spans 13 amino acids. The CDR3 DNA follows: TGCAGTGCTAGGGGGACAGGGTTGACTGAAGCTTTCTTT. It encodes CSARGTGLTEAFF.

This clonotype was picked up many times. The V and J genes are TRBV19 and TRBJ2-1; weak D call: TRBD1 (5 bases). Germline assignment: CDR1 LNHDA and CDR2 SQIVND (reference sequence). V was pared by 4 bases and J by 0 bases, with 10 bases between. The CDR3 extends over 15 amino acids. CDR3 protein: CASSKTATSYNEQFF. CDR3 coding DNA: TGTGCCAGTAGTAAGACAGCCACCTCCTACAATGAGCAGTTCTTC.

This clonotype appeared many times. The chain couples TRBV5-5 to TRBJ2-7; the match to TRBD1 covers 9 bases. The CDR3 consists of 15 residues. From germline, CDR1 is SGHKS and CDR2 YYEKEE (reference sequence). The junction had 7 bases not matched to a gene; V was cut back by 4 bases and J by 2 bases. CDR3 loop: CASSTTGTGPYEQYF. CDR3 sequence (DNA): TGTGCCAGCAGCACAACCGGGACAGGGCCCTACGAGCAGTACTTC.

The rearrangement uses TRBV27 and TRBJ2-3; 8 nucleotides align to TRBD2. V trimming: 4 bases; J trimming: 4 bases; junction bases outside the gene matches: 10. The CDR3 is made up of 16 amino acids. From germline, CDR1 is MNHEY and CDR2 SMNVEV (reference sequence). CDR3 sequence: CASSSPRGGGADTQYF. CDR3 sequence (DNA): TGTGCCAGCAGTTCTCCCCGGGGGGGTGGGGCAGATACGCAGTATTTT.

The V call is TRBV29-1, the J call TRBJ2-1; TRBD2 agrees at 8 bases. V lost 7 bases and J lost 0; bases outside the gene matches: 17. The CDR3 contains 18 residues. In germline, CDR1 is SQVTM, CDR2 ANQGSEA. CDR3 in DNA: TGCAGCGCCTTGCCCTATGCTAGCGGGCTAAGCTCCTACAATGAGCAGTTCTTC. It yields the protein CSALPYASGLSSYNEQFF.

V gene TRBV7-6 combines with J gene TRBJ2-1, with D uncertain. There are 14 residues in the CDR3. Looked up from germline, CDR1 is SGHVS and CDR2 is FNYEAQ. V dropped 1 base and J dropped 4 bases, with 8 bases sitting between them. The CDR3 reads CASSLVQRYNEQFF. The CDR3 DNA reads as TGTGCCAGCAGCTTAGTCCAGCGATACAATGAGCAGTTCTTC.

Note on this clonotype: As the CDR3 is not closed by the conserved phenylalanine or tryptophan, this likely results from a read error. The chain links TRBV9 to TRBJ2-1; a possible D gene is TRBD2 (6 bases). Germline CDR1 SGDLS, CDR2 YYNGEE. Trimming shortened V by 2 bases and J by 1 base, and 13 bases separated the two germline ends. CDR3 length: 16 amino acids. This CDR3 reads CASSVEGVGSYNEQFR. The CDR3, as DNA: TGTGCCAGCAGCGTGGAGGGTGTAGGGTCCTACAATGAGCAGTTCAGA.

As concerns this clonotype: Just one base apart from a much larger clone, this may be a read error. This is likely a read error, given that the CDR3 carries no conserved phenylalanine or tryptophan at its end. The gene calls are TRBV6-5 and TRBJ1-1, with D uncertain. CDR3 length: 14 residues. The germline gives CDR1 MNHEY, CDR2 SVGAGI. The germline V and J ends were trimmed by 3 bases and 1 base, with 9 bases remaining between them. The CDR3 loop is CASSYIGENTEAFL. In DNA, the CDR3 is TGTGCCAGCAGTTATATCGGGGAGAACACTGAAGCTTTCTTG.